Below are 19 T cell receptor beta chains sequenced from a single sample in a study of radiotherapy plus CTLA-4 blockade in lung cancer. Only in-frame clones appear in the TCRdb table, and some are missing; sequencing was by immunoSEQ multiplex PCR. The sample has roughly 130,000 clones; about nine tenths are singletons. The sample in question was peripheral blood, obtained from a patient treated with radiotherapy plus ipilimumab. These receptors all stem from a human donor with non-small cell lung cancer that progressed on radiotherapy plus ipilimumab.

This sequence joins TRBV11-3 and TRBJ1-2, with D perhaps TRBD1 (5 bases). This CDR3 has 17 residues. Per germline, CDR1 SGHNT and CDR2 YENEEA. V was cut by 1 base and J by 2 bases, with 17 bases left in between. The CDR3 loop reads CASSLGAGTLGNYGYTF. CDR3 bases: TGTGCCAGCAGCTTAGGTGCGGGGACCCTTGGAAACTATGGCTACACCTTC.

The chain links TRBV10-3 to TRBJ1-6, with a tentative D call TRBD1 (6 bases). This CDR3 region has 13 residues. Looked up from germline, CDR1 is ENHRY and CDR2 is SYGVKD. V was clipped by 2 bases and J by 9 bases, with 8 bases between them. The CDR3 DNA reads TGTGCCATCAGTGAGCAGGGGTTTTCACCCCTCCACTTT. Its translation is CAISEQGFSPLHF.

The chain combines TRBV6-6 with TRBJ2-7, with D unresolved. The length of the CDR3 is 12 residues. CDR1 is MNHNY, CDR2 SVGAGI, per germline (reference sequence). V was shortened by 0 bases and J by 6 bases, with 6 bases between the two germline ends. The CDR3 DNA sequence: TGTGCCAGCAGTTACTCGAAGCTCGAGCAGTACTTC. As protein: CASSYSKLEQYF.

The J gene is TRBJ1-2, the V gene TRBV19, with a possible D match to TRBD1 (5 bases). The CDR3 covers 14 residues. The V gene lost 4 bases and the J gene lost 4 bases, with 13 bases spanning the gap. Germline lookup yields CDR1 LNHDA and CDR2 SQIVND (reference sequence). The CDR3 loop reads CASSRRGEGYGYTF. As DNA, the CDR3 is TGTGCCAGTAGTAGACGAGGGGAGGGCTATGGCTACACCTTC.

The chain combines TRBV5-1 with TRBJ2-1; 7 positions agree with TRBD2. CDR1 SGHRS and CDR2 YFSETQ come from the germline V gene. The junction had 10 bases not matched to a gene; V was cut back by 3 bases and J by 4 bases. The CDR3 runs 16 residues. CDR3 region: CASSSQLASLYNEQFF. The CDR3 DNA follows: TGCGCCAGCAGCTCCCAACTAGCGTCACTTTACAATGAGCAGTTCTTC.

The chain is built from TRBV19 and TRBJ1-5, with 10 nucleotides matching TRBD1. The J segment lost 7 bases and the V segment lost 7 bases, leaving 4 bases of the junction unmatched. Germline V CDR1 and CDR2: LNHDA, SQIVND (reference sequence). CDR3 length: 13 residues. CDR3 sequence (DNA): TGTGCCAGTATGAGGGACAGGGGCCAGCCCCAGCATTTT. Translating it yields CASMRDRGQPQHF.

The rearrangement joins TRBV7-3 to TRBJ2-5, with D maybe TRBD1 (6 bases). Germline CDR1 is SGHTA and CDR2 is FQGTGA. This CDR3 region has 12 residues. Trimming cost V 5 bases and J 5 bases, with 9 bases left between them. CDR3 amino acids: CASSPQGETQYF. The CDR3 DNA is TGTGCCAGCAGCCCTCAGGGGGAGACCCAGTACTTC.

This clone was detected once. The chain recombines TRBV9 with TRBJ2-1; D unresolved. The CDR3 consists of 12 residues. CDR1 is SGDLS, CDR2 YYNGEE, per germline. Trimming took 3 bases from V and 8 from J, leaving 9 bases between them. The CDR3 sequence: CASSGSRYEQFF. The CDR3 DNA is TGTGCCAGCAGCGGATCTAGGTATGAGCAGTTCTTC.

V and J are TRBV9 and TRBJ2-5; TRBD2 matches 8 bases. CDR1 and CDR2 from the germline V gene are SGDLS and YYNGEE. This CDR3 contains 14 residues. After removal of 4 bases from V and 2 bases from J, the junction contained 4 bases not matched to a gene. CDR3 DNA sequence: TGTGCCAGCAGCATGACTAGCGCTCAAGAGACCCAGTACTTC. It codes for CASSMTSAQETQYF.

The chain links TRBV10-2 to TRBJ2-7; weak D call: TRBD1 (5 bases). The V and J ends lost 6 bases and 3 bases respectively, with 12 bases between them. Germline V lookup: CDR1 WSHSY, CDR2 SAAADI. The CDR3 loop spans 13 amino acids. CDR3 sequence (DNA): TGCGCCAGCAGCGACAGAATACGCTACGAGCAGTACTTC. Amino acid sequence: CASSDRIRYEQYF.

The CDR3 loop is CASKVANTGELFF. The CDR3 DNA reads as TGTGCCAGCAAGGTGGCGAACACCGGGGAGCTGTTTTTT. The V and J genes are TRBV27 and TRBJ2-2; D unclear. Trimming took off 7 bases at V and 0 bases at J, with 6 bases between the two ends. In germline, CDR1 is MNHEY, CDR2 SMNVEV (reference sequence). This CDR3 has 13 amino acids.

The J gene is TRBJ1-1, the V gene TRBV4-1; no reliable D call. Per germline, CDR1 MGHRA and CDR2 YSYEKL. The V and J ends lost 1 base and 5 bases respectively, with 11 bases between them. This CDR3 has 14 amino acids. The DNA of the CDR3 is TGCGCCAGCAGCCAAGTCGGGGTTTGGACTGAAGCTTTCTTT. Translated, it gives CASSQVGVWTEAFF.

The chain has TRBV6-5 and TRBJ2-7; D might be TRBD1 or TRBD2, each matching 5 bases. Trimming cost V 5 bases and J 2 bases, with 13 bases left between them. CDR1 is MNHEY and CDR2 is SVGAGI in the germline V gene. This CDR3 spans 14 amino acids. Here the CDR3 DNA reads TGTGCCAGCAGTCGGGTACCGGGACCCTACGAGCAGTACTTC. It codes for CASSRVPGPYEQYF.

The chain carries TRBV6-1 and TRBJ2-5; 8 positions agree with TRBD2. The CDR3 is 14 amino acids. V lost 6 bases, J lost 5 bases, and 8 bases stayed unmatched. Germline V gene data show CDR1 as MNHNS and CDR2 as SASEGT. CDR3 sequence reads: CASRESGSTETQYF. The CDR3 coding sequence is TGTGCCAGCAGGGAGAGCGGGAGCACGGAGACCCAGTACTTC.

The chain joins TRBV5-4 to TRBJ1-4, with 7 bases matching TRBD1. This CDR3 region has 15 residues. Trimming took 4 bases from V and 4 from J; bases not matched to a gene: 7. Germline CDR1 is SGHNT and CDR2 is YYREEE (reference sequence). The CDR3 nucleotides read TGTGCCAGCAGCCCTGGGGGGACAGTTAATGAAAAACTGTTTTTT. It yields the protein CASSPGGTVNEKLFF.

The chain couples TRBV30 to TRBJ1-4, with 10 positions matching TRBD1. Germline assignment: CDR1 GTSNPN and CDR2 SVGIG (reference sequence). V was pared by 5 bases and J by 8 bases, with 5 bases of the junction left unmatched. This CDR3 has 13 amino acids. The CDR3 here is CAWAGQGREKLFF. CDR3 in DNA: TGTGCCTGGGCGGGACAGGGGCGCGAAAAACTGTTTTTT.

The chain is built from TRBV9 and TRBJ2-4, with D perhaps TRBD1 (5 bases). Germline values: CDR1 SGDLS, CDR2 YYNGEE. V lost 0 bases, J lost 3 bases, and 13 bases lay in between. The length of the CDR3 is 16 residues. The CDR3 sequence is CASSVGGRALKNIQYF. The CDR3 DNA sequence: TGTGCCAGCAGCGTAGGGGGCCGGGCCCTCAAAAACATTCAGTACTTC.

This chain connects TRBV7-2 to TRBJ1-5, with a weak D call TRBD1 (5 bases). This CDR3 contains 15 residues. Germline CDR1 is SGHTA and CDR2 is FQGNSA. V was shortened by 5 bases and J by 4 bases, with 15 bases between the two germline ends. The CDR3 region is CASSRKTAMNQPQHF. The CDR3 coding sequence is TGTGCCAGCAGCCGAAAGACAGCTATGAATCAGCCCCAGCATTTT.

The chain has TRBV11-2 and TRBJ2-7; D is uncertain. Germline CDR1 SGHAT, CDR2 FQNNGV. CDR3 length equals 18 residues. The ends were cut back, 1 base at V and 5 bases at J, with 24 bases in the middle. CDR3 amino acids: CASSLVVRTAIFRDEQYF. The CDR3 bases are TGTGCCAGCAGCTTAGTGGTAAGGACGGCGATTTTCCGCGACGAGCAGTACTTC.